Listed here are 13 T cell receptor beta chains from one sample, sequenced in a study of blood T cell repertoires in COVID-19. Sequenced by immunoSEQ multiplex PCR; TCRdb stores in-frame clones only, minus some. The data show approximately 74,000 clones, 70% to 90% seen once. Sequencing input: peripheral blood. These receptors all stem from a woman at least 80 years old with active or convalescent COVID-19.

The chain joins TRBV5-1 to TRBJ2-7; TRBD1 agrees at 9 bases. V gave up 0 bases and J gave up 3 bases; unmatched junction bases: 7. Germline V gives CDR1 SGHRS, CDR2 YFSETQ. The CDR3 runs 16 residues. The CDR3, as DNA: TGCGCCAGCAGCTTGGCAAGGACAGGGGTGAACTACGAGCAGTACTTC. The encoded protein is CASSLARTGVNYEQYF.

The chain joins TRBV7-3 to TRBJ2-1; D call uncertain. Looked up from germline, CDR1 is SGHTA and CDR2 is FQGTGA. V was shortened by 4 bases and J by 3 bases, with 16 bases between the two germline ends. The CDR3 is made up of 16 amino acids. The chain's CDR3 is CASSSSVGRNYNEQFF. For the CDR3, the DNA is TGTGCCAGCAGCTCCTCCGTAGGCAGGAACTACAATGAGCAGTTCTTC.

V gene TRBV7-2 combines with J gene TRBJ1-2, with 10 bases identical to TRBD1. This CDR3 spans 18 amino acids. With V trimmed by 4 bases and J by 6 bases, 17 bases remained unmatched. Germline CDR1 SGHTA, CDR2 FQGNSA. CDR3 in DNA: TGTGCCAGCAGCTCCACCCCGGGACAGGGGAGCGAAATTGATGGCTACACCTTC. Its protein is CASSSTPGQGSEIDGYTF. The variable domain in full, with the rest retrieved from reference TRBV7-2 and TRBJ1-2, is GAGVSQSPSNKVTEKGKDVELRCDPISGHTALYWYRQSLGQGLEFLIYFQGNSAPDKSGLPSDRFSAERTGGSVSTLTIQRTQQEDSAVYLCASSSTPGQGSEIDGYTFGSGTRLTVV.

This chain uses TRBV2 with TRBJ2-7; D unresolved. CDR1 is SNHLY and CDR2 is FYNNEI in the germline V gene. Trimming took 6 bases from V and 2 from J, leaving 8 bases between them. This CDR3 has 12 residues. The CDR3 nucleotides are TGTGCCAGCAGATCACTGGCCTACGAGCAGTACTTC. It encodes CASRSLAYEQYF.

V and J are TRBV7-9 and TRBJ2-1, with a weak D call TRBD1 (6 bases). With 1 base removed from V and 9 bases from J, the gap between germline ends came to 10 bases. The CDR3 runs to 13 residues. Germline V gene lookup returns CDR1 SEHNR and CDR2 FQNEAQ (reference sequence). CDR3 bases: TGTGCCAGCAGCTTAGACAGGGCCGCTGAGCAGTTCTTC. This translates into CASSLDRAAEQFF. Full variable domain (outside the CDR3, taken from reference TRBV7-9 and TRBJ2-1): DTGVSQNPRHKITKRGQNVTFRCDPISEHNRLYWYRQTLGQGPEFLTYFQNEAQLEKSRLLSDRFSAERPKGSFSTLEIQRTEQGDSAMYLCASSLDRAAEQFFGPGTRLTVL.

The chain joins TRBV3-1 (or the pseudogene TRBV3-2) to TRBJ2-1, with a possible D match to TRBD2 (6 bases). Germline CDR1 LGHDT, CDR2 YNNKEL (reference sequence). The germline V and J ends were trimmed by 4 bases and 5 bases, with 9 bases remaining between them. This CDR3 has 13 residues. The CDR3 reads CASSRRGNNEQFF. CDR3 sequence (DNA): TGTGCCAGCAGCCGGCGGGGAAACAATGAGCAGTTCTTC.

The chain is built from TRBV29-1 and TRBJ1-2, with 12 bases matching TRBD1. In germline, CDR1 is SQVTM, CDR2 ANQGSEA. After removal of 6 bases from V and 7 bases from J, the junction contained 6 bases not matched to a gene. The CDR3 totals 13 residues. This chain's CDR3 is CSVGTGGAVGYTF. CDR3 sequence (DNA): TGCAGCGTGGGGACAGGGGGCGCGGTTGGCTACACCTTC.

The J gene is TRBJ2-2, the V gene TRBV9; 8 positions agree with TRBD2. Germline lookup yields CDR1 SGDLS and CDR2 YYNGEE. V lost 4 bases and J lost 5; bases outside the gene matches: 13. The CDR3 is 17 amino acids. CDR3 in DNA: TGTGCCAGCAGCCCCCTACCGGGGGGGTTAATAACCGGGGAGCTGTTTTTT. Amino acid sequence: CASSPLPGGLITGELFF.

V usage is TRBV9 and J usage is TRBJ2-7; 10 bases line up with TRBD2. Germline assignment: CDR1 SGDLS and CDR2 YYNGEE. V trimming: 1 base; J trimming: 4 bases; junction bases outside the gene matches: 5. The CDR3 spans 15 residues. CDR3: CASSVKASGGYEQYF. The CDR3 nucleotides read TGTGCCAGCAGCGTAAAAGCTAGCGGGGGATACGAGCAGTACTTC.

This clone was detected only once. This sequence joins TRBV10-1 and TRBJ1-2; D remains ambiguous. V lost 7 bases to trimming and J lost 6 bases, with 15 bases between them. The CDR3 is 13 amino acids. Germline CDR1 is WNHNN and CDR2 is SYGVQD (reference sequence). CDR3 region: CASTKAVMHGYTF. The CDR3 DNA is TGCGCCAGCACTAAAGCGGTTATGCATGGCTACACCTTC.

The chain couples TRBV7-2 to TRBJ2-5, with 15 bases that match TRBD2. Trimming took 7 bases from V and 5 from J; bases not matched to a gene: 8. The CDR3 consists of 16 residues. Germline CDR1 and CDR2: SGHTA and FQGNSA. The DNA of the CDR3 is TGTGCCAGCATCCCGGGACTAGCGGGGGGTTTGGAGACCCAGTACTTC. Encoded protein: CASIPGLAGGLETQYF.

The chain is built from TRBV11-2 and TRBJ1-4, with D uncertain. The length of the CDR3 is 15 residues. From germline, CDR1 is SGHAT and CDR2 FQNNGV. The ends were cut back, 1 base at V and 8 bases at J, with 14 bases in the middle. The CDR3: CASSLGVRDGEKLFF. The CDR3 nucleotides are TGTGCCAGCAGCTTAGGGGTCCGGGATGGGGAAAAACTGTTTTTT. Full variable domain (missing parts from reference TRBV11-2 and TRBJ1-4): EAGVAQSPRYKIIEKRQSVAFWCNPISGHATLYWYQQILGQGPKLLIQFQNNGVVDDSQLPKDRFSAERLKGVDSTLKIQPAKLEDSAVYLCASSLGVRDGEKLFFGSGTQLSVL.

In this sample, this clone turned up once. The rearrangement uses TRBV6-4 and TRBJ1-6; D possibly corresponds to TRBD1 (6 bases). CDR3 size: 14 residues. The germline V gene has CDR1 MRHNA and CDR2 SNTAGT. Trimming pared 7 bases from V and 5 bases from J, leaving 12 bases between. The CDR3 region has the DNA TGTGCCAGCAAGGGACACCCGGATAATTCACCCCTCCACTTT. It translates to CASKGHPDNSPLHF.